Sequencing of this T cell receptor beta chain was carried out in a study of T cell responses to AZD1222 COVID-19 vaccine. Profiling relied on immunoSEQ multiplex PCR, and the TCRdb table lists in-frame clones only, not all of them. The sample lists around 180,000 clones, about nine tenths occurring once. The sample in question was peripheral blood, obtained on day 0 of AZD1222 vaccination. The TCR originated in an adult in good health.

For the CDR3, the DNA is TGTGCCAGCAGCGTAGTGGGTGGAAACACCATATATTTT. Protein product: CASSVVGGNTIYF. This rearrangement joins TRBV9 to TRBJ1-3; D is unclear. Trimming pared 0 bases from V and 3 bases from J, leaving 4 bases between. CDR3 length: 13 residues. Germline V gene lookup returns CDR1 SGDLS and CDR2 YYNGEE.